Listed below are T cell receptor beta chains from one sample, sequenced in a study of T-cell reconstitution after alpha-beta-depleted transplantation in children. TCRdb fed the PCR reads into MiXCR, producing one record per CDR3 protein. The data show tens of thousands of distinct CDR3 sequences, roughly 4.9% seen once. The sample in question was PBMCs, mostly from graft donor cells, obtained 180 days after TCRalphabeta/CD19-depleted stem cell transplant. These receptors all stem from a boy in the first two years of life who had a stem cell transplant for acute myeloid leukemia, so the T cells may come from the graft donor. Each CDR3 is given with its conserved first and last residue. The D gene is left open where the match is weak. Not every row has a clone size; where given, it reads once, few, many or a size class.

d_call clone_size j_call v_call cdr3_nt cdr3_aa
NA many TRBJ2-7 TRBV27 TGTGCCAGCAGTTTACAACCCAAACTTCCTTACGAGCAGTACTTC CASSLQPKLPYEQYF
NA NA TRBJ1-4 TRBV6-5 TGTGCCAGCAGTTACTCGATCCCAGGGACCTATGAAAAACTGTTTTTT CASSYSIPGTYEKLFF
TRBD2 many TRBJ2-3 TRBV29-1 TGCAGCGCAGCGGGGGAACACACAGATACGCAGTATTTT CSAAGEHTDTQYF
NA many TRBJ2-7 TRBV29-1 TGCAGCGTTGGGCGCCAGGGGACGACCTACGAGCAGTACTTC CSVGRQGTTYEQYF
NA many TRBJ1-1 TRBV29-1 TGCAGCGTTGGGGGGATGAACACTGAAGCTTTCTTT CSVGGMNTEAFF
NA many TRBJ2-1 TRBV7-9 TGTGCCAGCAGCTTGGAACAGGGCTTCTACAATGAGCAGTTCTTC CASSLEQGFYNEQFF
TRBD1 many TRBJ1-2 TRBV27 TGTGCCAGCAGTATAGACAGGGACCACTATGGCTACACCTTC CASSIDRDHYGYTF
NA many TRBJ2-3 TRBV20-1 TGCAGTGCTAGAGATCTTCGAGATACGCAGTATTTT CSARDLRDTQYF
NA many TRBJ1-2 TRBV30 TGTGCCTGGAGTGTAAACAGGCTTCCCTATGGCTACACCTTC CAWSVNRLPYGYTF
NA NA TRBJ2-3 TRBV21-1 TGTGCCAGAAGAGCGGTGGCAGATACGCAGTATTTT CARRAVADTQYF
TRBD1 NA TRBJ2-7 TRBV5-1 TGCGCCAGCACCTGGGGTACAGGGGGAAACTACGAGCAGTACTTC CASTWGTGGNYEQYF
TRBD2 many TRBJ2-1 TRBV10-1 TGCGCCAGCAGTGGAAGCGGGGTAGTCCCGAGGAATGAGCAGTTCTTC CASSGSGVVPRNEQFF
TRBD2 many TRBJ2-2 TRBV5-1 TGCGCCAGCAGCCCGTGGACTAGCGGGGGCGTCGGGGAGCTGTTTTTT CASSPWTSGGVGELFF
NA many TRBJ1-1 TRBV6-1 TGTGCCAGCAGTGAAGCCTTAGGACCAGAAGCTTTCTTT CASSEALGPEAFF
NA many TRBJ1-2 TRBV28 TGTGCCAGCAGTACCTCCCTAGTAGGCTACACCTTC CASSTSLVGYTF
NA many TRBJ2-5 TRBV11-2 TGTGCCAGCAGCCCACTACGGGGGTTAAAGACCCAGTACTTC CASSPLRGLKTQYF
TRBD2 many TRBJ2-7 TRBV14 TGTGCCAGCAGCCTAGACGGGAGGTACGAGCAGTACTTC CASSLDGRYEQYF
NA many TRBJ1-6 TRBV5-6 TGTGCCAGCAGCTGGGGACAAAATAATTCACCCCTCCACTTT CASSWGQNNSPLHF
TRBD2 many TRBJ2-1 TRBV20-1 TGCAGTGCCGAGATGCGGGGGGCCGGGGGTGAGCAGTTCTTC CSAEMRGAGGEQFF
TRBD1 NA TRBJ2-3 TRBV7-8 TGTGCCAGCAGCCTTTCCCGGGACAGGGAGGACCGGGGCACAGATACGCAGTATTTT CASSLSRDREDRGTDTQYF
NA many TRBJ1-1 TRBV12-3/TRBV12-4 TGTGCCAGCACCCTGGAGGGAATCACTGAAGCTTTCTTT CASTLEGITEAFF
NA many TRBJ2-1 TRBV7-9 TGTGCCAGCAGCGTAAGGGACAAATACAATGAGCAGTTCTTC CASSVRDKYNEQFF
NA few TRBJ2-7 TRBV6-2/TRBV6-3 TGTGCCATCAAAGGTCCCGGGCGAAGGGAGCAGTACTTC CAIKGPGRREQYF
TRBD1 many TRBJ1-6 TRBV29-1 TGCAGCGTTTCCGAGACAGGGACAAGTTCACCCCTCCACTTT CSVSETGTSSPLHF
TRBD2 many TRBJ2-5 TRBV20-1 TGCAGTGCCAGCCCCGGCGGGGGGGTCCAAGAGACCCAGTACTTC CSASPGGGVQETQYF
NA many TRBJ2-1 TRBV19 TGTGCCAGTAGTCTGGTGCCTTTAAAGCAGTTCTTC CASSLVPLKQFF
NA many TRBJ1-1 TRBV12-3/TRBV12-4 TGTGCCAGCGGAAAGGGGTCAGCGAACACTGAAGCTTTCTTT CASGKGSANTEAFF
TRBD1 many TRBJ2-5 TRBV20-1 TGCAGTGCTAGCCTACAGGGGGAAGAGACCCAGTACTTC CSASLQGEETQYF
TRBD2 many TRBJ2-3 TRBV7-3 TGTGCCAGCAGCCCCAGGGGCGGGGGGACGAGGGATACGCAGTATTTT CASSPRGGGTRDTQYF
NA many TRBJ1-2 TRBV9 TGTGCCAGCAGCGTAGGTGGCAGAGGGGACTATGGCTACACCTTC CASSVGGRGDYGYTF
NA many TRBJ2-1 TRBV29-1 TGCAGCGTTGTGGACCACTTTGATCGCGGGTGGCAGTTCTTC CSVVDHFDRGWQFF
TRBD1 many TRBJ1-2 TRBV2 TGTGCCAGCAGTGAAGCGAATACAGGGGGAGATGGCTACACCTTC CASSEANTGGDGYTF
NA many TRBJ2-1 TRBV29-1 TGCAGCGTTGAACCGGGGAGCGGAGCCGATAATGAGCAGTTCTTC CSVEPGSGADNEQFF
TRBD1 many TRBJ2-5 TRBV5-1 TGCGCCAGCAGCTTGGTTGGGACAGGTTCCGAGACCCAGTACTTC CASSLVGTGSETQYF
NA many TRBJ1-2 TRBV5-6 TGTGCCAGCAGCTTGATTCTATCCGTCTATGGCTACACCTTC CASSLILSVYGYTF
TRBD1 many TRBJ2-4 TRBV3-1 TGTGCCAGCAGCCAAGAGGGACAGAAAAACATTCAGTACTTC CASSQEGQKNIQYF
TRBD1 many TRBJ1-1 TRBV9 TGTGCCAGCGCCCGGACAGGGGGGACTGAAGCTTTCTTT CASARTGGTEAFF
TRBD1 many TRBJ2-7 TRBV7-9 TGTGCCAGCAGCCAGATGGGACAGGGTTCCTACGAGCAGTACTTC CASSQMGQGSYEQYF
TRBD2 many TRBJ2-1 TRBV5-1 TGCGCCAGCAGCGCAACCACCACTAGCGGGGGCCGGTACAATGAGCAGTTCTTC CASSATTTSGGRYNEQFF
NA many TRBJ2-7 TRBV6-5 TGTGCCAGCAGCCCCGGTAGGCTGAAATACGAGCAGTACTTC CASSPGRLKYEQYF
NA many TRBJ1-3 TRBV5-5 TGTGCCAGCAGCCCCTCCGGCGGAAACACCATATATTTT CASSPSGGNTIYF
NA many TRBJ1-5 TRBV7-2 TGTGCCAGCAGCCTGGCGGCAGGGATGAATCAGCCCCAGCATTTT CASSLAAGMNQPQHF
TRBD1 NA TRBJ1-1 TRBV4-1 TGCGCCAGCAGCCAACCGGGACAGTCAGAAGCTTTCTTT CASSQPGQSEAFF
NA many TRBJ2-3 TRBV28 TGTGCCAGCAGTTTATCTCCGATTAGGGTGGATACGCAGTATTTT CASSLSPIRVDTQYF
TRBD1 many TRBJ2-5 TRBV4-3 TGCGCCAGCAGCCAAAATGGACAGGGAGTGGGAGAGACCCAGTACTTC CASSQNGQGVGETQYF
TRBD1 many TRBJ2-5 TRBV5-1 TGCGCCAGCAGCAAACGGGACAGGGGTCGAGAGACCCAGTACTTC CASSKRDRGRETQYF
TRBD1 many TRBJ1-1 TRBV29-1 TGCAGCGTTGTCCGGGACAGGGGGTATAGTGAAGCTTTCTTT CSVVRDRGYSEAFF
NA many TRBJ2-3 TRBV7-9 TGTGCCAGCAGCTCCGCATGGCCAGATACGCAGTATTTT CASSSAWPDTQYF
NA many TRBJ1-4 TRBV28 TGTGCCAGCAGTTTACGGAAGGATGAAAAACTGTTTTTT CASSLRKDEKLFF